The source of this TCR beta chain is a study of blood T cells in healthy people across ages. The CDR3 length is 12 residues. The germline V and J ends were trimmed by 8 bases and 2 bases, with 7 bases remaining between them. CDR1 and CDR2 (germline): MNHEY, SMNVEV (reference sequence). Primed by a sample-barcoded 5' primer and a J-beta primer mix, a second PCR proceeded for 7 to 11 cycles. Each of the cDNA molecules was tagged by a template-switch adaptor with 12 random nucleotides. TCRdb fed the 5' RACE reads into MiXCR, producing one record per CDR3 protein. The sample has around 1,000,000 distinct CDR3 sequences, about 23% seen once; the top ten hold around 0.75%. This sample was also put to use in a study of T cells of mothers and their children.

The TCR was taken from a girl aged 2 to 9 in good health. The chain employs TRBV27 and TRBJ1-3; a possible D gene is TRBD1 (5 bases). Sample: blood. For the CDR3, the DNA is TGTGCCAGCGGGGGGGCTGGAAACACCATATATTTT. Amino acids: CASGGAGNTIYF.